The 12 T cell receptor beta chains presented below share a single source sample, sequenced in a study of T cell repertoires in cytomegalovirus infection. These receptors have no identified antigens. TCRdb recomputed calls from the reads with MiXCR, one row per CDR3 protein. The table has hundreds of thousands of distinct CDR3 sequences, around 30% seen once. This specimen consisted of cultured PBMCs, obtained from culture after CMV antigen stimulation. These receptors were obtained from a human donor in good health (CMV status not recorded). Some clones in this sample may be carry-over from other donors' samples.

J is TRBJ2-7 and V is TRBV19; TRBD1 might be the D (5 bases). Germline values: CDR1 LNHDA, CDR2 SQIVND (reference sequence). Trimming took off 4 bases at V and 3 bases at J, with 13 bases between the two ends. This CDR3 is built from 14 residues. CDR3 sequence: CASSSWGEIYEQYF. The CDR3 DNA follows: TGTGCCAGTAGTAGCTGGGGCGAGATCTACGAGCAGTACTTC.

This clonotype has only a few counts. J is TRBJ2-1 and V is TRBV7-9; the D is unclear. The V and J ends lost 4 bases and 6 bases respectively, with 10 bases between them. This CDR3 is 13 amino acids long. The germline CDR1 and CDR2 sequences are SEHNR and FQNEAQ (reference sequence). CDR3 nucleotides: TGTGCCAGCAGCTCCGGTGCTGGCAATGAGCAGTTCTTC. It codes for CASSSGAGNEQFF.

The chain links TRBV11-2 to TRBJ2-1; no definite D call. V lost 5 bases to trimming and J lost 7 bases, with 12 bases between them. CDR3 length: 13 residues. Per germline, CDR1 SGHAT and CDR2 FQNNGV. CDR3 sequence (DNA): TGTGCCAGCAGCCCGATCTTGGGTAATGAGCAGTTCTTC. Encoded protein: CASSPILGNEQFF.

Only a few counts were recorded for this clonotype. The chain combines TRBV12-3 or TRBV12-4 with TRBJ2-4; D might be TRBD1 (6 bases). The ends were cut back, 5 bases at V and 8 bases at J, with 10 bases in the middle. The CDR3 sequence is 12 residues long. The CDR3 is CASSHRVDIQYF. DNA of the CDR3: TGTGCCAGCAGTCACAGGGTTGACATTCAGTACTTC.

This clonotype was counted only a few times. This rearrangement joins TRBV7-2 to TRBJ1-6; a weak D match, TRBD1 (5 bases). The germline gives CDR1 SGHTA, CDR2 FQGNSA. The CDR3 sequence is 14 residues long. The V and J ends lost 5 bases and 2 bases respectively, with 7 bases between them. The CDR3 sequence is CASSPGPYNSPLHF. The CDR3, as DNA: TGTGCCAGCAGCCCAGGGCCCTATAATTCACCCCTCCACTTT.

The chain combines TRBV29-1 with TRBJ2-5; D possibly corresponds to TRBD1 (6 bases). In germline, CDR1 is SQVTM, CDR2 ANQGSEA. The length of the CDR3 is 15 residues. V dropped 7 bases and J dropped 7 bases, with 25 bases sitting between them. The CDR3 sequence: CSGLGTQPQRGTQYF. The CDR3 coding sequence is TGCAGCGGGTTGGGGACACAACCTCAAAGGGGGACCCAGTACTTC. The full variable domain, in which reference TRBV29-1 and TRBJ2-5 provide the parts outside the CDR3, is SAVISQKPSRDICQRGTSLTIQCQVDSQVTMMFWYRQQPGQSLTLIATANQGSEATYESGFVIDKFPISRPNLTFSTLTVSNMSPEDSSIYLCSGLGTQPQRGTQYFGPGTRLLVL.

This clonotype was picked up many times. The chain links TRBV7-2 to TRBJ1-4; D gene unclear. CDR1 SGHTA and CDR2 FQGNSA come from the germline V gene. Between the trimmed V and J ends, which lost 3 bases and 7 bases, there was a span of 3 bases. The CDR3 is 11 amino acids. CDR3 bases: TGTGCCAGCAGCTTCGCTGAAAAACTGTTTTTT. This codes for CASSFAEKLFF.

The gene calls are TRBV18 and TRBJ1-5; 7 nucleotides line up with TRBD1. J lost 0 bases, V lost 6 bases, and 8 bases had no gene match. Looked up from germline, CDR1 is KGHSH and CDR2 is LQKENI. The CDR3 is made up of 16 amino acids. This chain's CDR3 is CASSSTGVNSNQPQHF. CDR3 DNA: TGTGCCAGCTCCTCCACAGGGGTTAATAGCAATCAGCCCCAGCATTTT.

The chain has TRBV10-3 and TRBJ2-7; D uncertain. The CDR3 is 15 residues long. Trimming took 0 bases from V and 0 from J, leaving 9 bases between them. The germline gives CDR1 ENHRY, CDR2 SYGVKD. The CDR3 bases are TGTGCCATCAGTGAGTCTGGCGGAAGCTCCTACGAGCAGTACTTC. Its translation: CAISESGGSSYEQYF.

The chain has TRBV20-1 and TRBJ2-1; 10 bases match TRBD2. The V and J ends lost 5 bases and 1 base, in that order; junction bases with no gene match: 2. Germline CDR1 and CDR2: DFQATT and SNEGSKA (reference sequence). The CDR3 runs 14 residues. The CDR3 here is CSAYSGRSYNEQFF. CDR3 DNA sequence: TGCAGTGCTTATAGCGGGAGGTCCTACAATGAGCAGTTCTTC.

The CDR3 sequence is CASSDQFSGYGYTF. CDR3 sequence (DNA): TGTGCCAGCAGTGACCAGTTCTCTGGCTATGGCTACACCTTC. The chain employs TRBV6-1 and TRBJ1-2; D unclear. The CDR3 runs 14 residues. Per the germline V gene, CDR1 is MNHNS and CDR2 is SASEGT. Trimming shortened V by 3 bases and J by 4 bases, and 12 bases separated the two germline ends.

This clonotype occurred a few times. The chain links TRBV7-6 to TRBJ2-1; D might be TRBD1 (5 bases). CDR3 length: 18 residues. CDR1 and CDR2 from the germline V gene are SGHVS and FNYEAQ. V lost 0 bases to trimming and J lost 2 bases, with 17 bases between them. CDR3 amino acids: CASSLAGAPDYPYNEQFF. Written as DNA, the CDR3 is TGTGCCAGCAGCTTAGCTGGGGCACCAGATTACCCCTACAATGAGCAGTTCTTC.